Described below is a single T cell receptor (beta chain) sequence and its context. V was pared by 1 base and J by 8 bases, with 11 bases of the junction left unmatched. The CDR3 is 16 amino acids. Per germline, CDR1 LNHDA and CDR2 SQIVND (reference sequence). The sample originates from a study of blood T cell repertoires in COVID-19. Study overall: Donors in the United States, Italy and Spain gave samples during acute or convalescent COVID-19. Sources were T cells, B-cell-depleted T cells, or PBMCs; the material itself was cDNA or gDNA.

In the original analysis: Nucleated cell number was recorded as an estimate derived from reference gene primer amplification. TCRdb keeps only in-frame clones here, not all; method: immunoSEQ multiplex PCR. V, J and clone size reflect that table, while D and trimming were determined from the DNA. The repertoire holds around 100,000 clones, with roughly 92% as singletons. Sample: peripheral blood. This TCR derives from a man aged 65 to 85 with acute or convalescent COVID-19. The rearrangement uses TRBV19 and TRBJ1-2, with 9 bases lining up with TRBD1. The CDR3 DNA reads TGTGCCAGTAGTATAGTCCTGACAGGGGGAAGATTGGGCTACACCTTC. The encoded protein is CASSIVLTGGRLGYTF.